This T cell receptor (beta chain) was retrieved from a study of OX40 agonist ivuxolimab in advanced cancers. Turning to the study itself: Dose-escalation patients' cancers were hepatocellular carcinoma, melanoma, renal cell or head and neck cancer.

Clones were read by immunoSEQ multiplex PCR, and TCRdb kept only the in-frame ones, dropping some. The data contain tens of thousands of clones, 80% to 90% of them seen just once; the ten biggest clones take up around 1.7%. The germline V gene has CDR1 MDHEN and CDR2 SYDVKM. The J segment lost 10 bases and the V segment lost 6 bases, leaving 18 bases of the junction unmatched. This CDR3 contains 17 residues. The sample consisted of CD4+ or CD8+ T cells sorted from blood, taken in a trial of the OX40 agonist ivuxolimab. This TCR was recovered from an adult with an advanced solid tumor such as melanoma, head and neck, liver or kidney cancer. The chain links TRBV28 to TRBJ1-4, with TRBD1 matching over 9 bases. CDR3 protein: CASRRTMGSTGGGKLFF. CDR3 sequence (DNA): TGTGCCAGCAGACGTACTATGGGCTCGACAGGGGGGGGAAAACTGTTTTTT.